This entry describes one TCR beta chain. No cognate antigen has been identified for it. Likely a read error: the CDR3 ends without its conserved phenylalanine or tryptophan. The trial excluded patients who had a history of autoimmune disease or were on systemic immunosuppression. Peripheral blood for TCR sequencing was collected from all dose cohorts at baseline, on cycle 4 day 1, and on cycle 7 day 1. Samples came from an open-label, multicenter, first-in-human phase I dose-escalation trial of ivuxolimab. Adults with locally advanced or metastatic melanoma, renal cell, hepatocellular, or head and neck squamous cell carcinoma were enrolled in the trial. Before TCR sequencing, CD4+ and CD8+ T cells were separately sorted from peripheral blood. The data were obtained in a study of OX40 agonist ivuxolimab in advanced cancers. Regarding the study in general: Ivuxolimab was a fully human IgG2 agonistic monoclonal antibody targeting the costimulatory receptor OX40 (CD134). The paper reports the monotherapy dose-escalation portion (N ≈ 50 patients) of the phase I ivuxolimab trial. Intravenous ivuxolimab was administered to patients every 2 weeks at six dose levels: 0.01, 0.1, 0.3, 1.5, 3 and 10 mg/kg. Prior anti-PD-1, anti-PD-L1 or anti-CTLA-4 therapy was permitted, and checkpoint inhibitors had been received by approximately 39% of dose-escalation patients. Partial responses were achieved by three dose-escalation patients, of whom one had hepatocellular carcinoma and two had cutaneous melanoma. In the dose-escalation cohort, 70% to 90% of patients were male, and the mean age was roughly 60 years with a range of roughly 20 to 85. The purpose of peripheral TCRbeta sequencing was to test whether ivuxolimab changed TCR sequence diversity and led to clonal T-cell expansion. Among the roughly 50 dose-escalation patients, about 20 had hepatocellular carcinoma, around 15 melanoma, 9 renal cell carcinoma and 9 head and neck cancer. The study at large found these results: Low levels of normalized T-cell clonal expansion were also seen in some nonresponding patients. At doses of 0.1 to 3.0 mg/kg, clonal expansion of both CD4+ and CD8+ T cells in blood was seen between baseline and week 6. Antigen specificity was not determined for the clonally expanded peripheral T cells. In partial responders in the 0.1-3.0 mg/kg groups, normalized peripheral clonal expansion was found to be among the lowest, especially among CD8+ T cells. After ivuxolimab, expanded clones were on average more numerous among CD8+ T cells than among CD4+ T cells.

To sequence the TCRbeta CDR3 region, genomic DNA was isolated from the sorted cells. The immunoSEQ Assay was used to sequence the TCRbeta CDR3 regions. Sourced from immuneACCESS, this table was stored by TCRdb with only in-frame sequences that have V and J called. A share of the clones is absent; for the studies checked, an unresolved V gene accounts for under half, and the remainder has no known explanation. Recorded for this sample are 60,000 or so clones; approximately 84% of them occurred a single time. The ten biggest clones cover approximately 12% of the sample. The origin of this receptor is an adult with an advanced solid tumor such as melanoma, head and neck, liver or kidney cancer. Sequencing was performed on CD4+ or CD8+ T cells sorted from blood, taken in a trial of the OX40 agonist ivuxolimab.

The CDR3 protein sequence reads: CASSQAGGGSPLHL. Read as DNA, the sequence is TGCGCCAGCAGCCAAGCCGGGGGGGGTTCACCCCTCCACCTT. The chain is assembled from TRBV4-3 and TRBJ1-6, with a weak D call of TRBD1 (5 bases match). The germline V gene yields LGHNA for CDR1 and YSLEER for CDR2. V loses 1 base of germline sequence and J loses 9 bases, and the interval between the two ends is 10 bases. The CDR3 contains 14 residues when both ends are counted. Only the CDR3 DNA is retained, 42 bases long and in frame from the first base.